Below, 7 T cell receptor beta chains from the same sample are listed, as sequenced in a study of cytotoxic CD8 clonotypes in ibrutinib-treated CLL. The table came from immunoSEQ multiplex PCR; TCRdb's copy has only in-frame clones and leaves some out. Of 25,000 to 30,000 clones detected, 85% appear once; the ten largest clones hold 6.5% to 8%. The specimen comprised PBMCs, sampled after 24 months of ibrutinib treatment. These receptors were obtained from a human donor with chronic lymphocytic leukemia.

V gene TRBV18 combines with J gene TRBJ1-5, with D possibly matching TRBD1 (6 bases). The germline V and J ends were trimmed by 4 bases and 7 bases, with 20 bases remaining between them. The CDR3 contains 16 residues. Germline lookup yields CDR1 KGHSH and CDR2 LQKENI. CDR3 residues: CASSLSTGATGQPQHF. DNA for the CDR3: TGTGCCAGCTCACTATCAACGGGGGCAACAGGGCAGCCCCAGCATTTT.

This chain uses TRBV28 with TRBJ1-6; D is unclear. The germline CDR1 and CDR2 sequences are MDHEN and SYDVKM. This CDR3 region has 17 residues. The ends were cut back, 4 bases at V and 1 base at J, with 14 bases in the middle. CDR3 residues: CASSSPGVGSYNSPLHF. The CDR3 DNA is TGTGCCAGCAGTTCCCCCGGGGTCGGGTCCTATAATTCACCCCTCCACTTT.

This chain uses TRBV5-3 with TRBJ1-2; 7 bases line up with TRBD1. TRBV5-3 qualifies as an ORF whose function is uncertain. V dropped 0 bases and J dropped 5; count of bases not matched to a gene: 16. The CDR3 is 18 amino acids. The CDR3 sequence: CARSLVSLGSGGEYGYTF. As DNA, the CDR3 is TGTGCCAGAAGCTTGGTTTCTCTGGGATCAGGGGGTGAATATGGCTACACCTTC.

The chain carries TRBV4-1 and TRBJ1-1; 11 bases map to TRBD1. The J segment lost 3 bases and the V segment lost 3 bases, leaving 6 bases of the junction unmatched. The CDR3 consists of 16 residues. Germline CDR1 is MGHRA and CDR2 is YSYEKL. The CDR3 loop is CASSHGQGALDTEAFF. CDR3 DNA: TGCGCCAGCAGCCATGGACAGGGGGCGCTGGACACTGAAGCTTTCTTT.

This clone has only one observation. The rearrangement uses TRBV7-6 and TRBJ1-6; 10 bases agree with TRBD1. The CDR3 runs 14 residues. Germline CDR1 and CDR2: SGHVS and FNYEAQ. V shed 5 bases and J 8 bases; nucleotides not matched to a gene: 3. In DNA form, the CDR3 reads TGTGCCAGCAGCCGGGACAGGGGATATTCACCCCTCCACTTT. It yields the protein CASSRDRGYSPLHF. The variable domain in full, with the rest retrieved from reference TRBV7-6 and TRBJ1-6, is GAGVSQSPRYKVTKRGQDVALRCDPISGHVSLYWYRQALGQGPEFLTYFNYEAQQDKSGLPNDRFSAERPEGSISTLTIQRTEQRDSAMYRCASSRDRGYSPLHFGNGTRLTVT.

The CDR3 loop is CASSIVQGFAEQYF. CDR3 coding DNA: TGTGCCAGTAGTATAGTACAGGGATTCGCCGAGCAGTACTTC. The V gene is TRBV19, the J gene TRBJ2-7; D is perhaps TRBD1 (6 bases). Germline V lookup: CDR1 LNHDA, CDR2 SQIVND (reference sequence). This CDR3 has 14 residues. Trimming cost V 1 base and J 6 bases, with 13 bases left between them.

V and J are TRBV11-2 and TRBJ2-1, with 8 bases lining up with TRBD1. Per germline, CDR1 SGHAT and CDR2 FQNNGV. The J segment lost 6 bases and the V segment lost 6 bases, leaving 10 bases of the junction unmatched. This CDR3 region has 15 residues. The CDR3 DNA is TGTGCCAGCAGTTCGCATACAGGGGGGAGCAATGAGCAGTTCTTC. Translation: CASSSHTGGSNEQFF.